This entry features one TCR beta chain sequence. Antigen unknown. The data stem from a study of cytomegalovirus exposure and HLA in healthy donors. Study context: Within the Caucasian-associated ancestry cluster were approximately 77% of the 398 genotyped donors. General study results and limits: The study recorded 150 to 200 TCR beta chains that were cytomegalovirus-associated. CMV serostatus stood as the only immune exposure information on hand.

The PCR made use of 60 Vbeta and 13 Jbeta primers. Some clones are missing from TCRdb's copy, which holds only in-frame ones; the method was immunoSEQ multiplex PCR. Here the sample spans tens of thousands of clones, about 70% being singletons. Trimming pared 1 base from V and 3 bases from J, leaving 6 bases between. Per the germline V gene, CDR1 is GTSNPN and CDR2 is SVGIG (reference sequence). The CDR3 extends over 13 amino acids. The sequence was obtained from a woman aged 50 to 60 in good health and CMV-seropositive. Material for sequencing was PBMCs. This chain connects TRBV30 to TRBJ2-2; D is uncertain. For the CDR3, the DNA is TGTGCCTGGAGTGCACAGCACACCGGGGAGCTGTTTTTT. Translation: CAWSAQHTGELFF.